This entry lists 9 T cell receptor beta chains sequenced from one sample in a study of T cells after yellow fever vaccination. TCRdb recomputed calls from the 5' RACE reads with MiXCR, one row per CDR3 protein. The sample holds just under 600,000 distinct CDR3 sequences, approximately 13% seen once. The specimen comprised PBMCs, sampled on the day of the yellow fever booster vaccination. These receptors were obtained from a man aged 30 to 39 who received the YFV17D yellow fever vaccine.

CDR3 loop: CASRTGGGGDTQYF. The CDR3 DNA sequence: TGTGCCAGCAGGACAGGGGGAGGGGGAGATACGCAGTATTTT. This sequence joins TRBV25-1 and TRBJ2-3; the match to TRBD1 covers 9 bases. Losses at the gene ends were 6 bases for V and 5 bases for J; bases not matched to a gene: 6. Per the germline V gene, CDR1 is MGHDK and CDR2 is SYGVNS. The CDR3 is 14 residues long.

This clonotype was found a few times. The chain couples TRBV6-2 or TRBV6-3 to TRBJ1-5; TRBD1 matches 9 bases. The V and J ends lost 8 bases and 3 bases, in that order; junction bases with no gene match: 8. CDR3 length equals 15 residues. Germline V gene lookup returns CDR1 MNHEY and CDR2 SVGEGT. CDR3 loop: CASSTGGFSNQPQHF. The CDR3 DNA sequence: TGTGCCAGCTCGACAGGGGGTTTCTCCAATCAGCCCCAGCATTTT.

This clonotype has just a few counts. This chain joins TRBV24-1 and TRBJ2-7; no firm D call. Germline assignment: CDR1 KGHDR and CDR2 SFDVKD. CDR3 length: 15 residues. V lost 5 bases and J 3 bases, leaving 16 bases between the germline ends. The CDR3 here is CATSVGGPIIYEQYF. CDR3 DNA: TGTGCCACCAGTGTCGGTGGGCCCATCATCTACGAGCAGTACTTC.

The J gene is TRBJ1-5, the V gene TRBV2; D gene unclear. Germline values: CDR1 SNHLY, CDR2 FYNNEI. CDR3 size: 14 residues. Trimming took off 4 bases at V and 4 bases at J, with 11 bases between the two ends. The CDR3 is CASSAEWANQPQHF. The CDR3 nucleotides are TGTGCCAGCAGTGCCGAATGGGCGAATCAGCCCCAGCATTTT.

This chain uses TRBV5-1 with TRBJ2-7; D may be TRBD1 (5 bases). The germline gives CDR1 SGHRS, CDR2 YFSETQ. The CDR3 has 13 amino acids. Deletions cut 4 bases from V and 5 bases from J, with 13 bases between. CDR3 protein: CASSQRQTHEQYF. CDR3 DNA: TGCGCCAGCAGCCAAAGACAGACCCACGAGCAGTACTTC.

Note on this clonotype: Mismatch with germline at one junction end may stem from a read error. The rearrangement uses TRBV3-1 and TRBJ2-4, with D perhaps TRBD2 (7 bases). Germline values: CDR1 LGHDT, CDR2 YNNKEL (reference sequence). This CDR3 has 13 amino acids. The CDR3 coding sequence is TGTGCCAGCAGCCAAAGGAGGGGGGAGGGCCAGGACTTC. Translated: CASSQRRGEGQDF.

This clonotype was observed a handful of times. J is TRBJ2-1 and V is TRBV7-8; D ambiguous. The length of the CDR3 is 16 residues. Germline V gives CDR1 SGHVS, CDR2 FQNEAQ. V was trimmed by 1 base and J by 4 bases, leaving 14 bases between them. The chain's CDR3 is CASSLGVEIKYNEQFF. As DNA, the CDR3 is TGTGCCAGCAGCTTAGGGGTAGAGATCAAGTACAATGAGCAGTTCTTC.

This clonotype has only a few counts. The chain has TRBV7-2 and TRBJ1-5; D is unresolved. With 1 base removed from V and 4 bases from J, the gap between germline ends came to 11 bases. The CDR3 totals 15 residues. CDR1 and CDR2 (germline): SGHTA, FQGNSA. In DNA form, the CDR3 reads TGTGCCAGCAGCTTAGGGAGGTCAGTTAATCAGCCCCAGCATTTT. This encodes CASSLGRSVNQPQHF.

This clonotype was seen just once. This sequence joins TRBV3-1 and TRBJ2-1; no definite D call. Trimming removed 4 bases from V and 3 bases from J, with 16 bases in between. The CDR3 runs 16 residues. Germline V gene data show CDR1 as LGHDT and CDR2 as YNNKEL (reference sequence). The CDR3 DNA follows: TGTGCCAGCAGCCTGACTGTACTAAATTACTACAATGAGCAGTTCTTC. It specifies CASSLTVLNYYNEQFF.